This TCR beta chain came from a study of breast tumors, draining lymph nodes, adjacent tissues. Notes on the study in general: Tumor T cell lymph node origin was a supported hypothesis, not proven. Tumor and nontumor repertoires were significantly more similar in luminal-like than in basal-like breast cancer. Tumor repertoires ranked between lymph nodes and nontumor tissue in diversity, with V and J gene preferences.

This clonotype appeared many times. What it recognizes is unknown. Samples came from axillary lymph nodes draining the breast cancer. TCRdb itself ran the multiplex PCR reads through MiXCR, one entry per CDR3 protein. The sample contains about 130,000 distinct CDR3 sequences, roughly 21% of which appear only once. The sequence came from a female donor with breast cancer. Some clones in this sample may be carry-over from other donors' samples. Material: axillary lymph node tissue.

DNA for the CDR3: TGTGCCAGCAGCTTTCAGGGCGGGAGCTCCTACAATGAGCAGTTCTTC. Protein product: CASSFQGGSSYNEQFF. The V gene is TRBV7-8, the J gene TRBJ2-1; 7 bases are a match to TRBD2. Looked up from germline, CDR1 is SGHVS and CDR2 is FQNEAQ. V lost 3 bases and J lost 0; bases outside the gene matches: 5. CDR3 length equals 16 residues.